Given below is one T cell receptor (beta chain) in context. These data are taken from a study of control samples from healthy donors and cancer patients. The CDR3 consists of 16 residues. V shed 5 bases, J shed 2 bases, and the junction held 10 bases outside the gene matches. Germline V gene sequence: CDR1 SGHAT, CDR2 FQNNGV. Libraries were prepared by immunoSEQ multiplex PCR; TCRdb keeps only in-frame clonotypes and omits some of them. The table shows 350,000 to 450,000 clones, with about 93% occurring only once. This clonotype originated in a man aged 40-55 years with head and neck cancer. The sample was PBMCs. V gene TRBV11-2 combines with J gene TRBJ2-5; 8 nucleotides align to TRBD2. The CDR3 protein is CASSTPGGGRQETQYF. In DNA, the CDR3 is TGTGCCAGCAGCACACCCGGGGGGGGCCGACAAGAGACCCAGTACTTC.